Described below is a single T cell receptor (beta chain) sequence and its context. Its matching antigen is unknown. Assay: immunoSEQ multiplex PCR; the TCRdb copy retains only in-frame clones and omits some. The repertoire holds approximately 120,000 clones, about 63% seen once, with 24% in the top ten. Germline V CDR1 and CDR2: PRHDT, FYEKMQ (reference sequence). There are 13 residues in the CDR3. V was cut by 5 bases and J by 6 bases, with 14 bases left in between. The data belong to a study of shared clonotypes between healthy human individuals. Study results and limitations: Non-shared clonotypes were found to have lower generation probabilities than the clonotypes that were shared by all four of the sorted-subset donors.

The sample taken for sequencing was memory CD8+ T cells sorted from blood. The subset here: CD45RO+ cells pooled with CCR7-negative TemRA cells. This chain uses TRBV13 with TRBJ2-7, with no clear D. The clonotype comes from a woman in her 30s in good health. CDR3 amino acids: CASSPPLGVEQYF. The CDR3 region has the DNA TGTGCCAGCAGCCCCCCCCTTGGGGTCGAGCAGTACTTC.